This T cell receptor (beta chain) stems from a study of blood T cell repertoires in COVID-19. Study-level information: Sample material is recorded as cDNA or gDNA derived from T cells, B-cell-depleted T cells, or PBMCs.

In germline, CDR1 is LGHDT, CDR2 YNNKEL (reference sequence). Trimming took off 8 bases at V and 6 bases at J, with 11 bases between the two ends. This CDR3 has 13 amino acids. Some clones are missing from TCRdb's copy, which holds only in-frame ones; the method was immunoSEQ multiplex PCR. The table shows around 250,000 clones, with about 87% occurring only once. Specimen: peripheral blood. The chain recombines TRBV3-1 (or the pseudogene TRBV3-2) with TRBJ1-6; a possible D gene is TRBD1 (5 bases). The sequence derives from a woman between 65 and 79 years old with active or convalescent COVID-19. The DNA of the CDR3 is TGTGCCAGCCAGGGTCTGGGTAATTCACCCCTCCACTTT. Translation gives CASQGLGNSPLHF.